What follows describes a single TCR beta chain. Antigen specificity is unknown. Profiling relied on immunoSEQ multiplex PCR, and the TCRdb table lists in-frame clones only, not all of them. Among about 120,000 clones listed, 86% were seen once. The data were obtained in a study of cytomegalovirus exposure and HLA in healthy donors. Points from the study as a whole: In vitro data verified a few CMV-associated chains as specific for CMV antigens. According to reports, the classifier identified cytomegalovirus status with high specificity and sensitivity. Overall, around 160 TCR beta chains were annotated as cytomegalovirus-associated. Most TCR sequences were rare, but some public TCRs occurred in many donors.

From germline, CDR1 is MNHEY and CDR2 SMNVEV (reference sequence). The CDR3 consists of 14 residues. The chain joins TRBV27 to TRBJ2-5; D is ambiguous. The J call is uncertain, as TRBJ2-7 better fits the DNA end. This receptor was identified in a man younger than 35 in good health and CMV-seronegative. The source material was PBMCs. The CDR3, as DNA: TGTGCCAGCAGTTTATCTCGATTTATTTACGAGCAGTACTTC. This codes for CASSLSRFIYEQYF.